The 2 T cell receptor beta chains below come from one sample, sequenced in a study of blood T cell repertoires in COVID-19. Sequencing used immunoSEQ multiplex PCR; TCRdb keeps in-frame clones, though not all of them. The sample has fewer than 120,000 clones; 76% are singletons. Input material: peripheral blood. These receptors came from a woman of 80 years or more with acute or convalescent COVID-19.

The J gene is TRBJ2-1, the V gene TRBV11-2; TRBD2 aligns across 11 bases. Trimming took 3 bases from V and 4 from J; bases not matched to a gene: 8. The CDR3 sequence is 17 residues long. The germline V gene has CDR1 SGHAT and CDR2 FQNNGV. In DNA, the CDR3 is TGTGCCAGCAGCTTTGGCCTCCTAGCGGGGGGTTACAATGAGCAGTTCTTC. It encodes CASSFGLLAGGYNEQFF.

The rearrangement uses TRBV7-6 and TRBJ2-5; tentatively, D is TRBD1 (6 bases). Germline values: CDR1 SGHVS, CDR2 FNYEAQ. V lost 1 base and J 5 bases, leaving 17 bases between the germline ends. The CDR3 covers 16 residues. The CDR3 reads CASSLVFRAGDETQYF. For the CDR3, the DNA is TGTGCCAGCAGCTTAGTCTTTAGAGCAGGGGACGAGACCCAGTACTTC.